One and the same sample provided the 28 T cell receptor beta chains below, sequenced in a study of cytomegalovirus exposure and HLA in healthy donors. PCR used 60 Vbeta primers and 13 Jbeta primers. The repertoire was sequenced with immunoSEQ multiplex PCR; TCRdb's copy has only in-frame clones and lacks some. The sample lists approximately 150,000 clones; over 70% were seen once. The sequenced material came from PBMCs. These TCRs come from a woman in her forties in good health and CMV-seropositive.

The chain combines TRBV29-1 with TRBJ2-2; tentatively, D is TRBD1 (6 bases). The germline CDR1 and CDR2 sequences are SQVTM and ANQGSEA. This CDR3 comprises 14 residues. V lost 6 bases, J lost 3 bases, and 14 bases lay in between. CDR3 sequence (DNA): TGCAGCGTACGAGAGGACAGATACACCGGGGAGCTGTTTTTT. Amino acid sequence: CSVREDRYTGELFF.

In this sample, this clone turned up a few times. This chain connects TRBV4-1 to TRBJ2-3; 7 positions agree with TRBD2. The CDR3 contains 15 residues. The V gene end was trimmed by 2 bases and the J gene end by 1 base; junction bases not matched to a gene: 3. Germline V lookup: CDR1 MGHRA, CDR2 YSYEKL. CDR3 residues: CASSQRAGGTDTQYF. DNA for the CDR3: TGCGCCAGCAGCCAAAGGGCGGGGGGCACAGATACGCAGTATTTT.

This clone appeared a few times. The J gene is TRBJ2-5, the V gene TRBV7-3; D may be TRBD1 (5 bases). The CDR3 loop spans 15 amino acids. Trimming pared 1 base from V and 4 bases from J, leaving 13 bases between. Germline V gene sequence: CDR1 SGHTA, CDR2 FQGTGA. This CDR3 reads CASSLRQLFGETQYF. CDR3 nucleotides: TGTGCCAGCAGCTTAAGACAGTTATTTGGAGAGACCCAGTACTTC.

CDR3 protein: CASSRTGGATEAFF. Written as DNA, the CDR3 is TGTGCCAGCAGCAGAACAGGGGGTGCCACTGAAGCTTTCTTT. The chain joins TRBV7-3 to TRBJ1-1; TRBD1 aligns across 8 bases. The CDR3 consists of 14 residues. Germline V gene data show CDR1 as SGHTA and CDR2 as FQGTGA. V shed 5 bases and J 4 bases; nucleotides not matched to a gene: 6.

This clone came up a few times. The chain couples TRBV11-2 to TRBJ2-5; TRBD2 aligns across 11 bases. CDR3 length: 16 amino acids. Germline loops: CDR1 SGHAT, CDR2 FQNNGV. The ends lost 5 bases at V and 2 bases at J; junction bases unmatched: 7. CDR3 DNA: TGTGCCAGCAGCCTAGGGCTAGCGGGGGGTCAAGAGACCCAGTACTTC. Its translation: CASSLGLAGGQETQYF.

This chain links TRBV29-1 with TRBJ1-2; a weak D match, TRBD1 (6 bases). There are 13 residues in the CDR3. In germline, CDR1 is SQVTM, CDR2 ANQGSEA. The ends were cut back, 7 bases at V and 5 bases at J, with 17 bases in the middle. The CDR3 reads CSATSRGGYGYTF. CDR3 nucleotide sequence: TGCAGCGCGACGTCGAGGGGGGGGTATGGCTACACCTTC.

V and J are TRBV29-1 and TRBJ1-1; D not certain. With 7 bases removed from V and 0 bases from J, the gap between germline ends came to 12 bases. Germline CDR1 is SQVTM and CDR2 is ANQGSEA. This CDR3 is 13 amino acids long. This chain's CDR3 is CSGRDKMNTEAFF. CDR3 DNA sequence: TGCAGCGGTCGAGACAAGATGAACACTGAAGCTTTCTTT.

The chain carries TRBV11-2 and TRBJ2-7, with D perhaps TRBD1 (5 bases). This CDR3 is 12 amino acids long. Germline V gene data show CDR1 as SGHAT and CDR2 as FQNNGV. With 8 bases removed from V and 2 bases from J, the gap between germline ends came to 10 bases. DNA for the CDR3: TGTGCCAGCCGGACGGACACCTACGAGCAGTACTTC. It translates to CASRTDTYEQYF.

The CDR3 here is CASSLGGGVNTEAFF. The CDR3 region has the DNA TGTGCCAGCAGCTTAGGAGGGGGTGTGAACACTGAAGCTTTCTTT. This chain connects TRBV11-1 to TRBJ1-1, with D possibly TRBD1 on 6 matching bases. V dropped 1 base and J dropped 0 bases, with 9 bases sitting between them. CDR3 length: 15 residues. CDR1 and CDR2 (germline): SGHAT, FQDESV (reference sequence). The full variable domain, its missing parts supplied by reference TRBV11-1 and TRBJ1-1, is EAEVAQSPRYKITEKSQAVAFWCDPISGHATLYWYRQILGQGPELLVQFQDESVVDDSQLPKDRFSAERLKGVDSTLKIQPAELGDSAMYLCASSLGGGVNTEAFFGQGTRLTVV.

This sequence joins TRBV5-1 and TRBJ2-2, with D tentatively TRBD1 (6 bases). V was cut by 4 bases and J by 3 bases, with 13 bases left in between. The CDR3 totals 15 residues. Germline V gene lookup returns CDR1 SGHRS and CDR2 YFSETQ. CDR3 amino acids: CASSLQGTDTGELFF. In nucleotides, the CDR3 is TGCGCCAGCAGCCTACAGGGAACCGACACCGGGGAGCTGTTTTTT.

Worth noting for this clone: Other DNA sequences of this sample code for an identical CDR3. This sequence joins TRBV7-2 and TRBJ2-7; TRBD2 matches at 9 bases. The trim removed 5 bases at V and 1 base at J, leaving 3 bases unmatched. Looked up from germline, CDR1 is SGHTA and CDR2 is FQGNSA. This CDR3 has 14 residues. For the CDR3, the DNA is TGTGCCAGCAGCCTGCGGGGGGGATCCTACGAGCAGTACTTC. Translated: CASSLRGGSYEQYF.

This sequence joins TRBV5-4 and TRBJ2-1; D gene uncertain. The V and J ends lost 6 bases and 8 bases respectively, with 9 bases between them. There are 11 residues in the CDR3. Germline CDR1 is SGHNT and CDR2 is YYREEE (reference sequence). Here the CDR3 reads CASTGRDEQFF. The DNA of the CDR3 is TGTGCCAGCACCGGCCGGGATGAGCAGTTCTTC.

This rearrangement joins TRBV7-9 to TRBJ1-3; D gene uncertain. This CDR3 region has 14 residues. V lost 4 bases to trimming and J lost 3 bases, with 10 bases between them. The germline gives CDR1 SEHNR, CDR2 FQNEAQ (reference sequence). The CDR3 nucleotides read TGTGCCAGCAGCTCCAGCGGAAGTGGAAACACCATATATTTT. Its translation is CASSSSGSGNTIYF.

The V gene is TRBV4-1, the J gene TRBJ2-5; 9 nucleotides match TRBD2. With 0 bases clipped from V and 0 bases from J, the junction kept 5 bases outside the gene matches. This CDR3 has 17 residues. In germline, CDR1 is MGHRA, CDR2 YSYEKL. The CDR3 coding sequence is TGCGCCAGCAGCCAAGATCGGGCGGGGGGGAACCAAGAGACCCAGTACTTC. It encodes CASSQDRAGGNQETQYF.

The chain joins TRBV18 to TRBJ2-2; 11 bases align to TRBD2. J lost 1 base, V lost 8 bases, and 3 bases had no gene match. Germline CDR1 KGHSH, CDR2 LQKENI. There are 15 residues in the CDR3. CDR3 sequence: CASRGLAGNTGELFF. Here the CDR3 DNA reads TGTGCCAGCCGCGGACTAGCGGGGAACACCGGGGAGCTGTTTTTT.

This chain links TRBV25-1 with TRBJ1-5; D unresolved. The CDR3 has 14 residues. Germline V gene sequence: CDR1 MGHDK, CDR2 SYGVNS. Trimming took off 6 bases at V and 7 bases at J, with 16 bases between the two ends. CDR3 sequence (DNA): TGTGCCAGCAGCCCCGCCGGGTTGTACCAGCCCCAGCATTTT. This translates into CASSPAGLYQPQHF.

The V call is TRBV27, the J call TRBJ2-2, with a possible D match to TRBD1 (6 bases). Trimming took 7 bases from V and 7 from J, leaving 16 bases between them. CDR1 is MNHEY and CDR2 is SMNVEV in the germline V gene (reference sequence). This CDR3 is 14 amino acids long. CDR3 DNA sequence: TGTGCCAGCATTGCACAGGGCAATGGCGGGGAGCTGTTTTTT. Encoded protein: CASIAQGNGGELFF.

The rearrangement uses TRBV6-6 and TRBJ2-7, with 7 bases matching TRBD1. After removal of 5 bases from V and 3 bases from J, the junction contained 13 bases not matched to a gene. CDR3 length equals 16 residues. CDR1 and CDR2 (germline): MNHNY, SVGAGI (reference sequence). The CDR3 protein is CASSAAPGQKSYEQYF. DNA for the CDR3: TGTGCCAGCAGTGCGGCACCGGGACAGAAGAGCTACGAGCAGTACTTC.

CDR3 DNA sequence: TGTGCCAGCAGCGTAGACGCCCGGGGCTCCTACAATGAGCAGTTCTTC. Its translation is CASSVDARGSYNEQFF. This sequence joins TRBV9 and TRBJ2-1; tentatively, D is TRBD2 (5 bases). The CDR3 consists of 16 residues. V lost 0 bases, J lost 0 bases, and 10 bases lay in between. Per the germline V gene, CDR1 is SGDLS and CDR2 is YYNGEE.

The chain carries TRBV7-9 and TRBJ2-1, with 9 positions matching TRBD2. This CDR3 spans 15 amino acids. V lost 4 bases to trimming and J lost 6 bases; unmatched junction nucleotides: 7. Germline values: CDR1 SEHNR, CDR2 FQNEAQ (reference sequence). The CDR3 loop reads CASSSGLALGNEQFF. The CDR3 coding sequence is TGTGCCAGCAGCTCGGGACTAGCATTGGGCAATGAGCAGTTCTTC.

This rearrangement joins TRBV6-4 to TRBJ2-1, with 8 bases lining up with TRBD2. Per germline, CDR1 MRHNA and CDR2 SNTAGT. The CDR3 consists of 14 residues. Trimming removed 4 bases from V and 2 bases from J; junction bases left unmatched: 1. The CDR3 protein is CASSVSGAYNEQFF. CDR3 DNA: TGTGCCAGCAGTGTTAGCGGGGCCTACAATGAGCAGTTCTTC.

This clone was picked up a small number of times. V gene TRBV5-1 combines with J gene TRBJ2-5; D possibly corresponds to TRBD1 (6 bases). Germline values: CDR1 SGHRS, CDR2 YFSETQ. Trimming stripped 3 bases from V and 5 bases from J, with 17 bases between. The CDR3 has 15 residues. CDR3 bases: TGCGCCAGCAGCTCGGCGCCAGGGGCCCGGGAGACCCAGTACTTC. Translation gives CASSSAPGARETQYF.

To note about this clone: The junction differs from germline at one of its ends, possibly a read error. V gene TRBV7-9 combines with J gene TRBJ2-6; D is possibly TRBD1 (5 bases). Germline values: CDR1 SEHNR, CDR2 FQNEAQ (reference sequence). The CDR3 has 11 residues. CDR3 loop: CASSGANGLTF. Written as DNA, the CDR3 is TGTGCCAGCTCTGGGGCCAACGGCCTGACTTTC.

The CDR3 here is CASSGGVNTDTQYF. For the CDR3, the DNA is TGTGCCAGCAGCGGCGGGGTGAACACAGATACGCAGTATTTT. This chain connects TRBV11-3 to TRBJ2-3, with D perhaps TRBD2 (6 bases). The CDR3 runs to 14 residues. V shed 5 bases and J shed 2 bases, with 11 bases lying between them. CDR1 and CDR2 (germline): SGHNT, YENEEA.

The chain carries TRBV6-5 and TRBJ1-4; unclear D gene. CDR3 length: 15 amino acids. The germline V gene has CDR1 MNHEY and CDR2 SVGAGI. Trimming took off 6 bases at V and 5 bases at J, with 16 bases between the two ends. In DNA, the CDR3 is TGTGCCAGCAGCAAGATCGGGTCTCCAAATGAAAAACTGTTTTTT. Its protein is CASSKIGSPNEKLFF.

This clone was observed a single time. The V and J genes are TRBV5-4 and TRBJ2-3, with D tentatively TRBD2 (6 bases). With 4 bases removed from V and 0 bases from J, the gap between germline ends came to 18 bases. Germline lookup yields CDR1 SGHNT and CDR2 YYREEE (reference sequence). The CDR3 runs to 17 residues. CDR3 region: CASSQRAQTTSTDTQYF. The DNA for the CDR3 is TGTGCCAGCAGCCAGCGGGCTCAAACTACTAGCACAGATACGCAGTATTTT.

This sequence joins TRBV14 and TRBJ1-2; tentative D call: TRBD1 (5 bases). Germline CDR1 reads SGHDN; CDR2 reads FVKESK. Trimming removed 1 base from V and 3 bases from J, with 12 bases in between. The CDR3 runs 15 residues. The CDR3: CASSQVPGIHYGYTF. The CDR3 nucleotides are TGTGCCAGCAGCCAAGTTCCAGGGATCCACTATGGCTACACCTTC.

The chain carries TRBV19 and TRBJ2-5; the match to TRBD1 covers 10 bases. The CDR3 length is 14 residues. Per the germline V gene, CDR1 is LNHDA and CDR2 is SQIVND (reference sequence). Germline trimming cut 5 bases from V and 7 bases from J; bases unmatched to any gene: 7. CDR3 residues: CASSPTGGWVTQYF. The CDR3 DNA reads TGTGCCAGTAGTCCGACAGGGGGCTGGGTGACCCAGTACTTC.